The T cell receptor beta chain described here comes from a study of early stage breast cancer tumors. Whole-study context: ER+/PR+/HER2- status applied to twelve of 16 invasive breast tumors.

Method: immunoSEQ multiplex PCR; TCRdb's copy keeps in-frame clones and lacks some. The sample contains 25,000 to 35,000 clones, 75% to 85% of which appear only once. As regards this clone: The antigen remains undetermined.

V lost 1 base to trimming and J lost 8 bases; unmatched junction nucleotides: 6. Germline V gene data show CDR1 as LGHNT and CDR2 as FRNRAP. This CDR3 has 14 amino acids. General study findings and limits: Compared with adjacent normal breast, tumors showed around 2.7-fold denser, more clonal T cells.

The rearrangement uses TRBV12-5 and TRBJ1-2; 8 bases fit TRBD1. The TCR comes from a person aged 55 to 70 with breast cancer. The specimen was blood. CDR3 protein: CASGLGTGSGGYTF. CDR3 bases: TGTGCTAGTGGTTTGGGGACAGGGTCCGGAGGCTACACCTTC. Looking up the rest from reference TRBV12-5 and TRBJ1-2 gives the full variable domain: DARVTQTPRHKVTEMGQEVTMRCQPILGHNTVFWYRQTMMQGLELLAYFRNRAPLDDSGMPKDRFSAEMPDATLATLKIQPSEPRDSAVYFCASGLGTGSGGYTFGSGTRLTVV.